This T cell receptor (beta chain) was captured by sequencing in a study of cytomegalovirus exposure and HLA in healthy donors. PCR involved 60 Vbeta and 13 Jbeta primers. Repertoires were generated with immunoSEQ multiplex PCR, while TCRdb's copy carries only in-frame clones and drops some. Of some 140,000 clones listed, about three quarters are singletons. Points from the study as a whole: There were some public TCRs occurring in many donors, but most TCR sequences were rare.

A word on this clone: The antigen is unknown.

Sequencing input: PBMCs. The TCR sequence derives from a woman aged 40-49 years in good health and CMV-seronegative.

The CDR3 region has the DNA TGTGCCAGCAGAATAAGGAGCAGGGGACCGAACACTGAAGCTTTCTTT. This sequence encodes CASRIRSRGPNTEAFF. The chain combines TRBV27 with TRBJ1-1, with a possible D match to TRBD1 (6 bases). Germline CDR1 is MNHEY and CDR2 is SMNVEV (reference sequence). This CDR3 spans 16 amino acids. The V and J ends lost 6 bases and 1 base respectively, with 18 bases between them.